This T cell receptor beta chain was identified during a study of CD8 T cells in ankylosing spondylitis. This clonotype occurred many times. Using its own MiXCR run on the 5' RACE reads, TCRdb lists one record per CDR3 protein. The sample has under 250,000 distinct CDR3 sequences, 8% to 9% seen once. The CDR3 covers 12 residues. Germline assignment: CDR1 MDHEN and CDR2 SYDVKM. V gave up 7 bases and J gave up 3 bases, with 9 bases separating them. The sequenced sample consisted of blood, either unsorted or a sorted T cell fraction (not recorded which). The TCR sequence derives from a female donor with ankylosing spondylitis or in good health (not recorded which). The V and J genes are TRBV28 and TRBJ1-1; no reliable D call. The CDR3 DNA reads as TGTGCCAGCACCCTTGAGGACACTGAAGCTTTCTTT. Translating it yields CASTLEDTEAFF.